A selection of T cell receptor beta chains follows, all from one sample in a study of blood T cells in healthy people across ages. MiXCR was run by TCRdb on the 5' RACE reads, yielding one entry per CDR3 protein. The sample holds some 900,000 distinct CDR3 sequences, about 28% seen once. Material: blood. These receptors were collected from a woman older than 75 in good health. CDR3s include the opening cysteine and the closing phenylalanine or tryptophan. The D gene is left open where the match is weak. The size entry is marked missing in some rows and otherwise reads once, few, many or a size class.

TRBJ2-7 | many | TRBV7-2 | - | CASSLEGGEQYF | TGTGCCAGCAGCTTAGAGGGCGGCGAGCAGTACTTC
TRBJ1-2 | few | TRBV10-3 | TRBD1 | CAISDYSRTGVDYGYTF | TGTGCCATCAGTGATTATTCCAGGACAGGGGTAGACTATGGCTACACCTTC
TRBJ2-4 | - | TRBV3-1 | TRBD1 | CASSWTGLAKNIQYF | TGTGCCAGCAGCTGGACAGGATTAGCCAAAAACATTCAGTACTTC
TRBJ2-7 | many | TRBV28 | - | CASSWGLNEQYF | TGTGCCAGCAGTTGGGGGTTAAACGAGCAGTACTTC
TRBJ2-5 | many | TRBV11-2 | TRBD1 | CASSRGQGGVTTQYF | TGTGCCAGCAGCCGGGGACAGGGGGGGGTCACGACCCAGTACTTC
TRBJ2-7 | - | TRBV7-7 | - | CASTPNRPYEQYF | TGTGCTAGCACCCCAAACAGGCCCTACGAGCAGTACTTC
TRBJ2-5 | many | TRBV24-1 | - | CATQGLGGAETQYF | TGTGCCACCCAGGGCCTGGGCGGGGCCGAGACCCAGTACTTC
TRBJ2-3 | many | TRBV20-1 | - | CSARPGAQITDTQYF | TGCAGTGCCCGCCCAGGGGCCCAAATCACAGATACGCAGTATTTT
TRBJ2-1 | many | TRBV19 | TRBD2 | CASRDRLAGWVNEQFF | TGTGCCAGTAGGGACCGACTAGCGGGGTGGGTCAATGAGCAGTTCTTC
TRBJ2-1 | - | TRBV28 | - | CASSLGGQETQFF | TGTGCCAGCAGTTTGGGGGGACAAGAGACCCAGTTCTTC
TRBJ2-3 | few | TRBV20-1 | TRBD2 | CSAVETSGRTDTQYF | TGCAGTGCTGTCGAGACTAGCGGGCGGACAGATACGCAGTATTTT
TRBJ2-3 | - | TRBV3-1 | TRBD2 | CVSSQQAGAGSTQYF | TGTGTCAGCAGCCAACAAGCGGGGGCGGGAAGCACGCAGTATTTT
TRBJ2-7 | many | TRBV7-2 | - | CASSSDSFSVSYEQYF | TGTGCCAGCAGCTCCGACAGTTTTTCGGTCTCCTACGAGCAGTACTTC
TRBJ1-1 | many | TRBV6-5 | TRBD1 | CASRTDRGGFEAFF | TGTGCCAGCAGAACCGACAGGGGCGGATTTGAAGCTTTCTTT
TRBJ2-1 | many | TRBV7-2 | TRBD2 | CASSSGGVNEQFF | TGTGCCAGCAGCTCGGGGGGGGTCAATGAGCAGTTCTTC
TRBJ2-1 | many | TRBV9 | - | CASSVGAGAYNEQFF | TGTGCCAGCAGCGTAGGGGCGGGGGCGTACAATGAGCAGTTCTTC
TRBJ1-3 | - | TRBV12-3/TRBV12-4 | - | CASNLGGGSGNTIYF | TGTGCCAGCAACCTGGGGGGAGGGTCTGGAAACACCATATATTTT